This TCR beta chain emerged from a study of T cell responses to AZD1222 COVID-19 vaccine. Concerning this clone itself: Its antigen is not known.

General study results and limits: When two AZD1222 doses had been given, Spike-specific TCR breadth and depth rose.

The length of the CDR3 is 13 residues. Between the trimmed V and J ends, which lost 3 bases and 8 bases, there was a span of 10 bases. The germline CDR1 and CDR2 sequences are LGHNA and YNFKEQ. Sequenced by immunoSEQ multiplex PCR; TCRdb stores in-frame clones only, minus some. The data contain some 150,000 clones, more than 85% of them seen just once; the ten biggest clones take up approximately 7%. The TCR was taken from an adult who had recovered from COVID-19. The sequences come from peripheral blood, collected after recovery from COVID-19. The chain couples TRBV4-2 to TRBJ1-4; no clear D. In DNA, the CDR3 is TGTGCCAGCAGCCACCGGCCCCAAGAAAAACTGTTTTTT. Protein product: CASSHRPQEKLFF.